The rows below give T cell receptor beta chains drawn from one sample of a study of T cell responses to AZD1222 COVID-19 vaccine. Assay used: immunoSEQ multiplex PCR; TCRdb lists only in-frame clones, some missing. The data hold about 150,000 clones, with approximately 94% observed a single time. The sequencing here drew on peripheral blood, taken on day 0 of AZD1222 vaccination. These receptors all come from an adult in good health. Each CDR3 is given with its conserved first and last residue. The D gene is left open where the match is weak. Part of the rows lack a size; the others show once, few, many or a class for expanded clones.

>-|12|TRBV19|TRBJ1-2|-
TGTGCCAGTAGATGGGCTAACTATGGCTACACCTTC
CASRWANYGYTF
>-|16|TRBV21-1|TRBJ1-3|-
TGTGCCAGCAGCAAAGCTGGACAGGGAATAGGAAACACCATATATTTT
CASSKAGQGIGNTIYF
>TRBD2|18|TRBV2|TRBJ2-6|-
TGTGCCAGCAGTCAGGGACTAGCGGGGGAATACGGGGCCAACGTCCTGACTTTC
CASSQGLAGEYGANVLTF
>-|15|TRBV7-7|TRBJ1-2|-
TGTGCTAGCAGCTTAGATCAGGACACCGGCTCAGGCTACACCTTC
CASSLDQDTGSGYTF
>-|12|TRBV24-1|TRBJ2-1|-
TGTGCCACCAGTGACCCGGGGGAAGTTCGGTTCTTC
CATSDPGEVRFF
>-|14|TRBV6-2/TRBV6-3|TRBJ1-2|-
TGTGCCAGCAGTTTTCAGAGGAGTAACTATGGCTACACCTTC
CASSFQRSNYGYTF
>-|12|TRBV9|TRBJ1-6|-
TGTGCCAGCAGCGTAAATAATTCACCCCTCCACTTT
CASSVNNSPLHF
>-|14|TRBV5-1|TRBJ2-1|-
TGCGCCAGCAGCTTGTTTGGTGCAGGGACTGAGCAGTTCTTC
CASSLFGAGTEQFF
>-|13|TRBV9|TRBJ2-2|-
TGTGCCAGCAGCTCCCCGGGTACCGGGGAGCTGTTTTTT
CASSSPGTGELFF
>TRBD1|14|TRBV19|TRBJ2-5|-
TGTGCCAGTAGTCCAGGACAGGGAGCAGAGACCCAGTACTTC
CASSPGQGAETQYF
>-|14|TRBV6-5|TRBJ1-3|-
TGTGCCAGCAGCCCAAACGGTGCTGGAAACACCATATATTTT
CASSPNGAGNTIYF
>-|15|TRBV5-1|TRBJ1-1|-
TGCGCCAGCAGGTTGGAGGGGGGCCTGAGTACTGAAGCTTTCTTT
CASRLEGGLSTEAFF
>-|15|TRBV5-1|TRBJ1-1|-
TGCGCCAGCAGCGTGCGCAGGGGAATGAACACTGAAGCTTTCTTT
CASSVRRGMNTEAFF
>TRBD1|12|TRBV28|TRBJ1-1|-
TGTGCCAGCAGCTCTACGGACAGGGTAACTTTCTTT
CASSSTDRVTFF
>-|13|TRBV12-3/TRBV12-4|TRBJ1-5|few
TGTGCCAGCACCAGGGAGCGCTTACAACCCCAGCATTTT
CASTRERLQPQHF
>-|14|TRBV6-5|TRBJ1-1|-
TGTGCCAGCAGTTTTGGACAGAAGAACACTGAAGCTTTCTTT
CASSFGQKNTEAFF
>-|13|TRBV28|TRBJ1-2|-
TGTGCCAGCAGTCCACGACAGGACTATGGCTACACCTTC
CASSPRQDYGYTF
>TRBD1|16|TRBV3-1/TRBV3-2|TRBJ1-2|-
TGTGCCAGCAGCCGCGAAGGCCGACAGGGACAGGCTGGCTACACCTTC
CASSREGRQGQAGYTF
>-|16|TRBV9|TRBJ2-2|-
TGTGCCAGCAGCAAAAGTGGGGGCACCCACACCGGGGAGCTGTTTTTT
CASSKSGGTHTGELFF
>-|13|TRBV2|TRBJ2-2|-
TGTGCCAGCAGTAACCAGGGTCCCGGGGAGCTGTTTTTT
CASSNQGPGELFF
>-|12|TRBV16|TRBJ1-3|-
TGTGCCAGCAGCCAAGGTGGAAACACCATATATTTT
CASSQGGNTIYF
>-|16|TRBV24-1|TRBJ2-3|once
TGTGCCACCAGTGATTTTGCGCTTACAGGAGGTGATACGCAGTATTTT
CATSDFALTGGDTQYF
>TRBD2|17|TRBV2|TRBJ2-2|-
TGTGCCAGCAGTGCCGTGGGACTAGCGGTGAACACCGGGGAGCTGTTTTTT
CASSAVGLAVNTGELFF
>-|12|TRBV3-1/TRBV3-2|TRBJ1-2|-
TGTGCCAGCAGCCAAGGCCCAGGTGGCTACACCTTC
CASSQGPGGYTF
>-|11|TRBV20-1|TRBJ2-7|-
TGCAGTGCTAGAGTACGATGGGACCAGTACTTC
CSARVRWDQYF
>-|15|TRBV6-5|TRBJ1-4|-
TGTGCCAGCAGCAATCTTATTGCAACTAATGAAAAACTGTTTTTT
CASSNLIATNEKLFF
>TRBD2|12|TRBV19|TRBJ2-3|-
TGTGCCAGTAGTGGGGGAGGGGCTACGCAGTATTTT
CASSGGGATQYF
>TRBD1|14|TRBV4-1|TRBJ2-3|-
TGCGCCAGCAGCCAGGGGACAGGCCCAGATACGCAGTATTTT
CASSQGTGPDTQYF
>TRBD2|18|TRBV27|TRBJ2-3|-
TGTGCCAGCAGTTTATTTCGGGGTAGCGGGGGGAACACAGATACGCAGTATTTT
CASSLFRGSGGNTDTQYF
>-|15|TRBV5-5|TRBJ2-7|-
TGTGCCAGCAGCTGGGGACCAAACGGCCCCTACGAGCAGTACTTC
CASSWGPNGPYEQYF
>TRBD1|15|TRBV4-1|TRBJ1-2|once
TGCGCCAGCAGCCAAGATAGGGACAGGGACGATGGCTACACCTTC
CASSQDRDRDDGYTF
>-|14|TRBV12-5|TRBJ1-1|-
TGTGCTAGTGATCGGACTGGGCTCTTCACTGAAGCTTTCTTT
CASDRTGLFTEAFF